Below, 28 T cell receptor beta chains from the same sample are listed, as sequenced in a study of T cell repertoires in cytomegalovirus infection. TCRdb reanalysed the reads using MiXCR and keeps one entry per CDR3 protein. Of some 230,000 distinct CDR3 sequences listed, 22% were seen once; the top ten hold about 18%. The sequencing sample was made of CD8+ T cells from PBMCs. The origin of the receptors is a human donor in good health (CMV status not recorded). Some clones in this sample may be carry-over from other donors' samples.

The chain carries TRBV7-8 and TRBJ2-3, with TRBD2 matching over 7 bases. Germline trimming cut 3 bases from V and 2 bases from J; bases unmatched to any gene: 8. This CDR3 contains 16 residues. Germline CDR1 reads SGHVS; CDR2 reads FQNEAQ. CDR3 nucleotides: TGTGCCAGCAGCTTCTCCCCCGGGGGGTACACAGATACGCAGTATTTT. Amino acids: CASSFSPGGYTDTQYF.

About this clonotype itself: An end of the junction differs from the germline gene, which may be a read error. The chain employs TRBV19 and TRBJ2-2, with D perhaps TRBD1 or TRBD2 (6 bases each). The CDR3 runs 16 residues. Looked up from germline, CDR1 is LNHDA and CDR2 is SQIVND (reference sequence). The CDR3 spells CASSPSWTENTGGLFF. The CDR3 coding sequence is TGTGCCAGTAGTCCGAGTTGGACAGAAAACACCGGGGGGCTGTTTTTT.

This clonotype was recorded a few times. The gene calls are TRBV7-9 and TRBJ2-7; no clear D. Germline lookup yields CDR1 SEHNR and CDR2 FQNEAQ (reference sequence). Trimming took off 5 bases at V and 5 bases at J, with 22 bases between the two ends. The CDR3 has 16 residues. The CDR3 is CASSPPRAGPGDEQYF. DNA for the CDR3: TGTGCCAGCAGCCCCCCTAGGGCAGGACCTGGGGACGAGCAGTACTTC.

In this sample, this clonotype turned up a few times. The chain couples TRBV7-3 to TRBJ2-1; TRBD2 agrees at 8 bases. CDR3 length: 19 residues. V lost 1 base, J lost 1 base, and 12 bases stayed unmatched. Germline V gene lookup returns CDR1 SGHTA and CDR2 FQGTGA. CDR3 loop: CASSLIGGEGRSSYNEQFF. The DNA of the CDR3 is TGTGCCAGCAGCTTAATCGGGGGGGAGGGGCGGTCGTCCTACAATGAGCAGTTCTTC.

The chain couples TRBV5-1 to TRBJ2-2; 10 bases align to TRBD1. Trimming took 9 bases from V and 6 from J; bases not matched to a gene: 11. CDR3 size: 15 residues. From germline, CDR1 is SGHRS and CDR2 YFSETQ. The CDR3 is CANLSGTGVSGELFF. The CDR3 bases are TGCGCCAATCTCTCCGGGACAGGGGTGTCCGGGGAGCTGTTTTTT.

V gene TRBV20-1 combines with J gene TRBJ1-2; D unresolved. Germline-derived CDR1 and CDR2 are DFQATT and SNEGSKA (reference sequence). CDR3 length: 14 amino acids. Trimming removed 0 bases at V and 4 bases at J, with 12 bases between. CDR3 amino acids: CSARDLNLGYGYTF. In DNA, the CDR3 is TGCAGTGCTAGAGATCTTAATCTGGGCTATGGCTACACCTTC.

This clonotype appeared a few times. This rearrangement joins TRBV15 to TRBJ2-7, with 7 bases that match TRBD2. Germline CDR1 LNHNV, CDR2 YYDKDF (reference sequence). The CDR3 is made up of 16 amino acids. Trimming took 3 bases from V and 0 from J; bases not matched to a gene: 8. The CDR3 nucleotides read TGTGCCACCAGCAGGGGTCCGCGGGGGAGCTCCTACGAGCAGTACTTC. The encoded protein is CATSRGPRGSSYEQYF.

The chain has TRBV20-1 and TRBJ2-7; D gene ambiguous. CDR3 length: 14 amino acids. With 0 bases removed from V and 4 bases from J, the gap between germline ends came to 13 bases. Germline loops: CDR1 DFQATT, CDR2 SNEGSKA (reference sequence). The CDR3 reads CSARDFRQDYEQYF. The CDR3, as DNA: TGCAGTGCTAGAGACTTCCGCCAGGATTACGAGCAGTACTTC.

The chain employs TRBV6-6 and TRBJ2-7, with D perhaps assigned TRBD1 or TRBD2 (5 bases each). Between the trimmed V and J ends, which lost 10 bases and 5 bases, there was a span of 24 bases. Germline V CDR1 and CDR2: MNHNY, SVGAGI (reference sequence). The CDR3 contains 15 residues. CDR3 bases: TGTGCCACCCAGTTACCCGGGGCAAGGATGAACGAGCAGTACTTC. Translation: CATQLPGARMNEQYF.

The V and J genes are TRBV10-3 and TRBJ2-1; D tentatively reads TRBD1 or TRBD2 (5 bases each). Trimming took off 8 bases at V and 2 bases at J, with 31 bases between the two ends. The CDR3 consists of 20 residues. The germline CDR1 and CDR2 sequences are ENHRY and SYGVKD. For the CDR3, the DNA is TGTGCCATCGCAGGAGATTCAGGGACGGAGAATACCAGGGCCTACAATGAGCAGTTCTTC. Residues: CAIAGDSGTENTRAYNEQFF.

This clonotype was seen more than once but under ten times. The chain uses TRBV15 and TRBJ1-1; 9 positions agree with TRBD1. The CDR3 runs 13 residues. From germline, CDR1 is LNHNV and CDR2 YYDKDF (reference sequence). J was trimmed by 5 bases and V by 4 bases; bases with no gene match: 2. This CDR3 reads CATSKGTGTEAFF. The CDR3 DNA is TGTGCCACCAGCAAGGGGACAGGGACTGAAGCTTTCTTT. Based on the CDR3 plus reference TRBV15 and TRBJ1-1, the full variable domain is DAMVIQNPRYQVTQFGKPVTLSCSQTLNHNVMYWYQQKSSQAPKLLFHYYDKDFNNEADTPDNFQSRRPNTSFCFLDIRSPGLGDTAMYLCATSKGTGTEAFFGQGTRLTVV.

The chain has TRBV7-9 and TRBJ2-1; TRBD1 matches 7 bases. Looked up from germline, CDR1 is SEHNR and CDR2 is FQNEAQ (reference sequence). With V trimmed by 4 bases and J by 1 base, 13 bases remained unmatched. This CDR3 comprises 18 residues. Here the CDR3 reads CASSSTLTGDGSYNEQFF. CDR3 in DNA: TGTGCCAGCAGCTCAACTCTAACAGGGGATGGGTCCTACAATGAGCAGTTCTTC.

CDR3 DNA sequence: TGTGCCAGCCGGAGGGCCGTGAGGCAGAAAGCTTTCTTT. It is translated as CASRRAVRQKAFF. The chain carries TRBV27 and TRBJ1-1; D is undetermined. The CDR3 extends over 13 amino acids. Trimming cost V 8 bases and J 9 bases, with 19 bases left between them. The germline CDR1 and CDR2 sequences are MNHEY and SMNVEV (reference sequence).

This clonotype was picked up many times. The chain combines TRBV7-6 with TRBJ2-1, with D unresolved. Germline-derived CDR1 and CDR2 are SGHVS and FNYEAQ. V was trimmed by 5 bases and J by 5 bases, leaving 7 bases between them. The CDR3 runs to 12 residues. CDR3 region: CASSPDDNEQFF. DNA for the CDR3: TGTGCCAGCAGCCCAGACGACAATGAGCAGTTCTTC.

Written as DNA, the CDR3 is TGTGCCATTTCACAGGGCGTCACTGAAGCTTTCTTT. This sequence encodes CAISQGVTEAFF. J is TRBJ1-1 and V is TRBV19, with D perhaps TRBD1 (6 bases). The V gene lost 10 bases and the J gene lost 4 bases, with 13 bases spanning the gap. CDR3 length equals 12 residues. Germline lookup yields CDR1 LNHDA and CDR2 SQIVND (reference sequence).

This clonotype was counted at least ten times. The V and J genes are TRBV7-8 and TRBJ1-3; no reliable D call. CDR1 and CDR2 (germline): SGHVS, FQNEAQ. V lost 5 bases and J 0 bases, leaving 11 bases between the germline ends. The CDR3 length is 15 residues. As DNA, the CDR3 is TGTGCCAGCAGCGATTATCATAGCTCTGGAAACACCATATATTTT. Amino acid sequence: CASSDYHSSGNTIYF.

This clonotype was seen only a few times. V usage is TRBV6-2 or TRBV6-3 and J usage is TRBJ2-5, with 8 bases matching TRBD2. Germline V lookup: CDR1 MNHEY, CDR2 SVGEGT. The CDR3 spans 14 residues. The V segment lost 7 bases and the J segment 3 bases; nucleotides outside the gene matches: 7. The CDR3 bases are TGTGCCAGCACCTCGGGACTAGGAGAAGAGACCCAGTACTTC. Protein product: CASTSGLGEETQYF.

This clonotype has more than one count but fewer than ten. The chain uses TRBV18 and TRBJ2-1; D gene unclear. The germline V and J ends were trimmed by 2 bases and 9 bases, with 8 bases remaining between them. The CDR3 spans 12 residues. Germline-derived CDR1 and CDR2 are KGHSH and LQKENI. CDR3 sequence: CASSPIYGEQFF. The DNA for the CDR3 is TGTGCCAGCTCACCAATCTATGGTGAGCAGTTCTTC.

In its sample, this clonotype was seen many times. V usage is TRBV7-2 and J usage is TRBJ2-1; D uncertain. CDR3 length: 16 residues. V was clipped by 5 bases and J by 2 bases, with 16 bases between them. CDR1 and CDR2 from the germline V gene are SGHTA and FQGNSA. The CDR3 loop reads CASSPRSRAPYNEQFF. Here the CDR3 DNA reads TGTGCCAGCAGCCCGCGTAGTCGGGCCCCCTACAATGAGCAGTTCTTC.

This clonotype was seen at least ten times. The chain couples TRBV7-2 to TRBJ1-4, with 7 bases lining up with TRBD1. With V trimmed by 6 bases and J by 6 bases, 7 bases remained unmatched. This CDR3 is built from 14 residues. Germline CDR1 is SGHTA and CDR2 is FQGNSA. In DNA form, the CDR3 reads TGTGCCAGCAGGAACCCGCAGGGGGATGAAAAACTGTTTTTT. Its translation is CASRNPQGDEKLFF.

CDR3 nucleotide sequence: TGTGCCAGCAGTTACTCGAGTCGGGGGAACTACGAGCAGTACTTC. It translates to CASSYSSRGNYEQYF. The chain recombines TRBV6-6 with TRBJ2-7; tentative D call: TRBD2 (6 bases). Germline assignment: CDR1 MNHNY and CDR2 SVGAGI (reference sequence). The V end was cut by 0 bases, the J end by 3 bases, with 12 bases between. There are 15 residues in the CDR3.

CDR3 loop: CASSLGGLQPQHF. In DNA form, the CDR3 reads TGTGCCAGCAGCTTAGGAGGGCTCCAGCCCCAGCATTTT. The chain links TRBV7-2 to TRBJ1-5; D is unclear. V gave up 1 base and J gave up 7 bases, with 8 bases separating them. CDR1 is SGHTA and CDR2 is FQGNSA in the germline V gene. This CDR3 comprises 13 residues.

This clonotype was found a few times. The V call is TRBV28, the J call TRBJ1-3; TRBD1 matches 7 bases. CDR1 is MDHEN, CDR2 SYDVKM, per germline. The CDR3 sequence is 14 residues long. Germline trimming cut 5 bases from V and 4 bases from J; bases unmatched to any gene: 5. CDR3 in DNA: TGTGCCAGCAGTGCGAGGGGGCACGGAAACACCATATATTTT. Protein product: CASSARGHGNTIYF.

The CDR3 loop reads CASSTRQGKPYEQYF. CDR3 in DNA: TGTGCCAGCAGCACGCGACAGGGTAAGCCCTACGAGCAGTACTTC. This chain connects TRBV9 to TRBJ2-7, with 7 bases aligning to TRBD1. The CDR3 covers 15 residues. J was trimmed by 2 bases and V by 4 bases; bases with no gene match: 9. Germline CDR1 reads SGDLS; CDR2 reads YYNGEE.

The sample holds one count of this clonotype. The V and J genes are TRBV19 and TRBJ1-1; D remains unclear. V was pared by 4 bases and J by 4 bases, with 13 bases between. Germline V gene data show CDR1 as LNHDA and CDR2 as SQIVND (reference sequence). This CDR3 is 14 amino acids long. CDR3 loop: CASSRWTDGTEAFF. CDR3 DNA: TGTGCCAGTAGTAGATGGACGGATGGCACTGAAGCTTTCTTT. The complete variable domain, with remaining parts taken from reference TRBV19 and TRBJ1-1, reads DGGITQSPKYLFRKEGQNVTLSCEQNLNHDAMYWYRQDPGQGLRLIYYSQIVNDFQKGDIAEGYSVSREKKESFPLTVTSAQKNPTAFYLCASSRWTDGTEAFFGQGTRLTVV.

The chain couples TRBV27 to TRBJ2-3, with 8 bases aligning to TRBD2. The length of the CDR3 is 17 residues. Germline values: CDR1 MNHEY, CDR2 SMNVEV (reference sequence). The trim removed 3 bases at V and 5 bases at J, leaving 13 bases unmatched. CDR3 in DNA: TGTGCCAGCAGTTTGTCGCGGGGGGAGGTATCATTAGATACGCAGTATTTT. Its protein is CASSLSRGEVSLDTQYF.

This clonotype was detected ten times or more. This sequence joins TRBV7-2 and TRBJ2-1, with D unclear. This CDR3 spans 12 amino acids. V lost 2 bases to trimming and J lost 7 bases, with 6 bases between them. Looked up from germline, CDR1 is SGHTA and CDR2 is FQGNSA. Here the CDR3 DNA reads TGTGCCAGCAGCTTAAAGTGGAATGAGCAGTTCTTC. Translation gives CASSLKWNEQFF.

A few counts support this clonotype. The V call is TRBV3-1, the J call TRBJ2-5; D gene ambiguous. In germline, CDR1 is LGHDT, CDR2 YNNKEL (reference sequence). The CDR3 has 15 amino acids. V lost 1 base to trimming and J lost 4 bases, with 13 bases between them. The CDR3 here is CASSQGSSTLETQYF. CDR3 nucleotide sequence: TGTGCCAGCAGCCAAGGGAGCTCTACTCTAGAGACCCAGTACTTC.